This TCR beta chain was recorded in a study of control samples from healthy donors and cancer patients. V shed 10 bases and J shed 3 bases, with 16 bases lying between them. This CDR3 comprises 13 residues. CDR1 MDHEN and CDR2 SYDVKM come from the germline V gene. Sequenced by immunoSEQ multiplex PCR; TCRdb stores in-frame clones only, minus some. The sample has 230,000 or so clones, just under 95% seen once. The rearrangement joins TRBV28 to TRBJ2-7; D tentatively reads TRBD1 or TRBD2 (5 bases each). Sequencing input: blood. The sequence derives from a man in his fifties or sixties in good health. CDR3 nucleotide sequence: TGTGCCATCGGTGGGGGACCGAGCTACGAGCAGTACTTC. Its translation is CAIGGGPSYEQYF. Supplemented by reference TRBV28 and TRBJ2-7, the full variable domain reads DVKVTQSSRYLVKRTGEKVFLECVQDMDHENMFWYRQDPGLGLRLIYFSYDVKMKEKGDIPEGYSVSREKKERFSLILESASTNQTSMYLCAIGGGPSYEQYFGPGTRLTVT.